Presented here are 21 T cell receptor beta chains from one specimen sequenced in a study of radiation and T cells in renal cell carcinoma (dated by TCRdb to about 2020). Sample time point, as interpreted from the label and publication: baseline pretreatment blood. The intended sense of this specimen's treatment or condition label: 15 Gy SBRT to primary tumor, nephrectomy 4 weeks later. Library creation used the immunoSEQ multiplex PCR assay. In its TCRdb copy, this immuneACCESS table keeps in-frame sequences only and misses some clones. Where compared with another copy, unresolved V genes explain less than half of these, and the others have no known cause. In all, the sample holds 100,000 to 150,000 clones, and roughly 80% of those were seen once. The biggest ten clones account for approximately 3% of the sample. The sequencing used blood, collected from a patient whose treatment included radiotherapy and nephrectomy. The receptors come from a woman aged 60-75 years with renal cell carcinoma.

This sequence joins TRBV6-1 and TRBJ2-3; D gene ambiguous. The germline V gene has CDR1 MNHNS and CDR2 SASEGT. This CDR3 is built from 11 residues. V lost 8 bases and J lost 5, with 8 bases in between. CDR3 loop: CASHTGDTQYF. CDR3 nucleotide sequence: TGTGCCAGCCATACGGGAGATACGCAGTATTTT.

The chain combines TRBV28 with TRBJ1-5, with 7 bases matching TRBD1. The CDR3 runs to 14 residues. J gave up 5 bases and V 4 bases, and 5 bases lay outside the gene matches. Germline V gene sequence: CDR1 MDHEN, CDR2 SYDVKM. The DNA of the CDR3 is TGTGCCAGCAGTTCCGGGACAGCTCATCAGCCCCAGCATTTT. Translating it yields CASSSGTAHQPQHF.

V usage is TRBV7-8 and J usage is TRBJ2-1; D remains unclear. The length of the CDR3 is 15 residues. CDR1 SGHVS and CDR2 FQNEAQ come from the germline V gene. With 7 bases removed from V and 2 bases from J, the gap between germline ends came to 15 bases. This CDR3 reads CASTLDAAPYNEQFF. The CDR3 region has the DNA TGTGCCAGCACCCTAGACGCCGCTCCCTACAATGAGCAGTTCTTC.

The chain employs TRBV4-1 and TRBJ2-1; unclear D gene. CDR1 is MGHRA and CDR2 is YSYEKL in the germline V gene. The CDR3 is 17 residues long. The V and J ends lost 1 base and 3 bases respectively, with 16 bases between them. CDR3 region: CASSQVDMGMIYNEQFF. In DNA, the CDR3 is TGCGCCAGCAGCCAAGTTGATATGGGAATGATCTACAATGAGCAGTTCTTC.

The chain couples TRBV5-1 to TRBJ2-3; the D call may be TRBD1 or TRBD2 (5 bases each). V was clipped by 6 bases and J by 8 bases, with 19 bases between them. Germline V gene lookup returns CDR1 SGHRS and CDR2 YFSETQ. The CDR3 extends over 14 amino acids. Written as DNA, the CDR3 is TGCGCCAGCAACACCGGGACCCAGCATAGTACGCAGTATTTT. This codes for CASNTGTQHSTQYF.

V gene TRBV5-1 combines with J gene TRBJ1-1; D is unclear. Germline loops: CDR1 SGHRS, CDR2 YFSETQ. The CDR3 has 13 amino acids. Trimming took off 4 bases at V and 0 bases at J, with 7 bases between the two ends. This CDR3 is CASSADVNTEAFF. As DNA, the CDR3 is TGCGCCAGCAGCGCGGACGTGAACACTGAAGCTTTCTTT.

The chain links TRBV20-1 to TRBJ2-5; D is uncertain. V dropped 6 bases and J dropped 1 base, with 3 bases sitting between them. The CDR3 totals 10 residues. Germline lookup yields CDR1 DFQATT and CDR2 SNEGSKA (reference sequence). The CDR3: CSAIQETQYF. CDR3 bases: TGCAGTGCAATCCAAGAGACCCAGTACTTC.

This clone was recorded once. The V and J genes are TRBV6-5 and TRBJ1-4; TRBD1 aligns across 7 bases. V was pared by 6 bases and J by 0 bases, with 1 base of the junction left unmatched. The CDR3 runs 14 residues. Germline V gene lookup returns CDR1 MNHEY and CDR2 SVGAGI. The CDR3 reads CASSQGATNEKLFF. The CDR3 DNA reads TGTGCCAGCAGCCAGGGGGCAACTAATGAAAAACTGTTTTTT.

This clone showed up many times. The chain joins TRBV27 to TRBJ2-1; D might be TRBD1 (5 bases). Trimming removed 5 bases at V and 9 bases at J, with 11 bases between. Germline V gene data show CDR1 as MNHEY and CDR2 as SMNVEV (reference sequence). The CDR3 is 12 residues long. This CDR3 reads CASSARGGEQFF. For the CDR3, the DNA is TGTGCCAGCAGTGCTAGGGGCGGTGAGCAGTTCTTC.

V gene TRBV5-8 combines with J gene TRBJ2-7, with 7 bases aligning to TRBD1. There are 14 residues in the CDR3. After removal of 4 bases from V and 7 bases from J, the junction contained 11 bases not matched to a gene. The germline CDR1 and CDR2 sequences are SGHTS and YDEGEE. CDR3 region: CASSRDSPYYEQYF. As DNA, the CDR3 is TGTGCCAGCAGCAGGGACAGTCCCTATTATGAGCAGTACTTC.

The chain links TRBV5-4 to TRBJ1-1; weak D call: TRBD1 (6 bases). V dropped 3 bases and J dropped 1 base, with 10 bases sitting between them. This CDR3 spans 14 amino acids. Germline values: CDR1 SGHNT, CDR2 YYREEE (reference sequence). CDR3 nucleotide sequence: TGTGCCAGCAGCTCCGGACAGAGGAACACTGAAGCTTTCTTT. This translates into CASSSGQRNTEAFF.

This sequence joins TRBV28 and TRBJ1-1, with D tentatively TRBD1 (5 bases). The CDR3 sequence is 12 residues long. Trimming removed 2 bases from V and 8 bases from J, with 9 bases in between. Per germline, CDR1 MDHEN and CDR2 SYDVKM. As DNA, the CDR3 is TGTGCCAGCAGTTTAGGGTGGGGGGAAGCTTTCTTT. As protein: CASSLGWGEAFF.

DNA of the CDR3: TGTGCCAGCAACAAAGGACTAGCGGGGACAGATACGCAGTATTTT. Translation: CASNKGLAGTDTQYF. This rearrangement joins TRBV7-2 to TRBJ2-3, with 12 bases fitting TRBD2. Trimming removed 7 bases from V and 3 bases from J; junction bases left unmatched: 5. The CDR3 has 15 amino acids. From germline, CDR1 is SGHTA and CDR2 FQGNSA.

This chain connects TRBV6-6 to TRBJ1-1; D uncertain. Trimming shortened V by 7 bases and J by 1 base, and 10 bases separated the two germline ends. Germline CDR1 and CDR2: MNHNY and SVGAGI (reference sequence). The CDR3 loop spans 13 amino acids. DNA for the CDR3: TGTGCCAGCACCCTGGGCCCGAACACTGAAGCTTTCTTT. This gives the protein CASTLGPNTEAFF.

CDR3 amino acids: CASSSTPQLNYEQYF. The DNA of the CDR3 is TGTGCCAGCAGCTCGACACCGCAGCTCAACTACGAGCAGTACTTC. The genes are TRBV7-2 and TRBJ2-7; D not certain. Trimming removed 4 bases from V and 3 bases from J, with 16 bases in between. Germline CDR1 reads SGHTA; CDR2 reads FQGNSA. CDR3 length equals 15 residues.

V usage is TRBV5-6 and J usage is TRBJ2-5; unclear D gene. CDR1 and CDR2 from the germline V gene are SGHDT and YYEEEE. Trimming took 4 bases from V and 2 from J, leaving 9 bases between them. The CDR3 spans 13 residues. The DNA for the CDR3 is TGTGCCAGCAGCCGAAGGGCACAAGAGACCCAGTACTTC. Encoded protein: CASSRRAQETQYF.

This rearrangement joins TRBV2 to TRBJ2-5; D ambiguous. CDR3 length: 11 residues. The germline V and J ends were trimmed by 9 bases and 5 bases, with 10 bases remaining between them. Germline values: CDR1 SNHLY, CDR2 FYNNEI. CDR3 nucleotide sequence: TGTGCCAGTTCTGTCGCGGAGACCCAGTACTTC. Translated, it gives CASSVAETQYF.

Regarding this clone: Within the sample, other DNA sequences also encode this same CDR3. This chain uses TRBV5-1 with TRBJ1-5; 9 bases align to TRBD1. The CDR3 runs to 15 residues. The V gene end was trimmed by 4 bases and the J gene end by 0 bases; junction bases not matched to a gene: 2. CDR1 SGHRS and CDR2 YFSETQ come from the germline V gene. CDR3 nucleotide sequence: TGCGCCAGCAGCCCGGGACAGGGTAGCAATCAGCCCCAGCATTTT. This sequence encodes CASSPGQGSNQPQHF.

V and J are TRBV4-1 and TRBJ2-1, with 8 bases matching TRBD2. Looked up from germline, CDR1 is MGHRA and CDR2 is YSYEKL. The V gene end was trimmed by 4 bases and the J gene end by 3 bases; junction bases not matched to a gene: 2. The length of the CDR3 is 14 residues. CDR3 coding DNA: TGCGCCAGCAGCCCGACTAGCGACTACAATGAGCAGTTCTTC. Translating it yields CASSPTSDYNEQFF.

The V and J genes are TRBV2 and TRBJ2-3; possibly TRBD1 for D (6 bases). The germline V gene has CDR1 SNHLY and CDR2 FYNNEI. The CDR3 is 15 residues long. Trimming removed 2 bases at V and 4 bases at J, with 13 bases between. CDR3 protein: CASSELQGNADTQYF. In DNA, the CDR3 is TGTGCCAGCAGTGAATTACAGGGTAACGCAGATACGCAGTATTTT.

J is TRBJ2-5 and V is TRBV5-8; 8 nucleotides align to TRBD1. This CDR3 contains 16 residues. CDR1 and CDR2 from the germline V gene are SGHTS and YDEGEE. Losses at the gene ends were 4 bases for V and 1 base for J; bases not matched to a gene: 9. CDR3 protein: CASSLDRGGGQETQYF. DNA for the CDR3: TGTGCCAGCAGCCTTGACAGGGGAGGTGGCCAAGAGACCCAGTACTTC.